Listed below are T cell receptor beta chains from one sample, sequenced in a study of blood T cell repertoires in COVID-19. Profiling relied on immunoSEQ multiplex PCR, and the TCRdb table lists in-frame clones only, not all of them. The sample carries around 100,000 clones, approximately 92% recorded once. Source material: peripheral blood. Receptors originate from a man aged 45-60 years with active COVID-19. Each CDR3 is given with its conserved first and last residue. D genes are given only for firm matches. Only some rows state a clone size, as once, few, many or a class for expanded clones.

CDR3: CASSPGTGGDEQYF
DNA: TGTGCCAGCTCACCGGGTACAGGGGGAGACGAGCAGTACTTC
size: .
D: TRBD1
V: TRBV18
J: TRBJ2-7

CDR3: CASNKGQLGAYEQYF
DNA: TGTGCCAGCAACAAAGGACAGTTAGGGGCCTACGAGCAGTACTTC
size: .
D: .
V: TRBV6-6
J: TRBJ2-7

CDR3: CATSGRDRTYNEQFF
DNA: TGTGCCACCAGTGGCCGGGACAGAACCTACAATGAGCAGTTCTTC
size: .
D: TRBD1
V: TRBV24-1
J: TRBJ2-1

CDR3: CASSLRDRGIYEQYF
DNA: TGTGCCAGCAGTTTGCGGGACAGGGGGATCTACGAGCAGTACTTC
size: once
D: TRBD1
V: TRBV6-5
J: TRBJ2-7

CDR3: CASGTRLAGVGEQYF
DNA: TGTGCCAGCGGGACGCGACTAGCGGGAGTGGGAGAGCAGTACTTC
size: .
D: TRBD2
V: TRBV28
J: TRBJ2-7

CDR3: CASSPLGTGGEETQYF
DNA: TGTGCCAGTAGTCCTCTCGGGACAGGGGGCGAAGAGACCCAGTACTTC
size: .
D: TRBD1
V: TRBV19
J: TRBJ2-5

CDR3: CASSLDLQGGYSYEQYF
DNA: TGTGCCAGCAGCTTAGATCTTCAGGGGGGTTACTCCTACGAGCAGTACTTC
size: .
D: .
V: TRBV11-2
J: TRBJ2-7

CDR3: CASSGDPETKRPLHF
DNA: TGTGCCAGCAGCGGAGATCCCGAGACTAAAAGACCCCTCCACTTT
size: .
D: .
V: TRBV9
J: TRBJ1-6

CDR3: CASSSVRTSVHEQYF
DNA: TGTGCCAGTAGTAGCGTAAGGACTAGTGTTCACGAGCAGTACTTC
size: .
D: TRBD2
V: TRBV19
J: TRBJ2-7

CDR3: CASSLRRAGGFGELFF
DNA: TGTGCCAGCAGCCTCAGACGAGCGGGAGGTTTTGGGGAGCTGTTTTTT
size: once
D: TRBD2
V: TRBV7-2
J: TRBJ2-2

CDR3: CASSVGGGKPQHF
DNA: TGTGCCAGCAGTGTAGGGGGCGGAAAGCCCCAGCATTTT
size: .
D: TRBD1
V: TRBV2
J: TRBJ1-5

CDR3: CASSQADRGGTYGYTF
DNA: TGTGCCAGCAGCCAAGCGGACAGGGGAGGCACCTATGGCTACACCTTC
size: .
D: TRBD1
V: TRBV3-1/TRBV3-2
J: TRBJ1-2

CDR3: CASRDRGWDEQFF
DNA: TGCGCCAGCAGGGACAGGGGTTGGGATGAGCAGTTCTTC
size: .
D: TRBD1
V: TRBV23-1
J: TRBJ2-1

CDR3: CASSLLNTEAFF
DNA: TGTGCCAGCAGCTTACTTAACACTGAAGCTTTCTTT
size: .
D: .
V: TRBV7-9
J: TRBJ1-1

CDR3: CASASGAQPWDTQYF
DNA: TGTGCCAGCGCGAGCGGCGCACAACCCTGGGATACGCAGTATTTT
size: .
D: .
V: TRBV6-5
J: TRBJ2-3

CDR3: CASSTRLAGQVGQFF
DNA: TGTGCCAGCAGTACGCGACTAGCGGGACAAGTTGGGCAGTTCTTC
size: .
D: TRBD2
V: TRBV28
J: TRBJ2-1

CDR3: CASSLSLRGYNEQFF
DNA: TGTGCCAGCAGCTTAAGCTTGCGGGGATACAATGAGCAGTTCTTC
size: .
D: .
V: TRBV7-3
J: TRBJ2-1

CDR3: CASSLGTSGSYEQYF
DNA: TGTGCCAGCAGCTTGGGGACTAGCGGGAGCTACGAGCAGTACTTC
size: .
D: TRBD2
V: TRBV5-6
J: TRBJ2-7

CDR3: CASSWGTGMNTEAFF
DNA: TGCGCCAGCAGCTGGGGGACAGGCATGAACACTGAAGCTTTCTTT
size: .
D: TRBD1
V: TRBV5-1
J: TRBJ1-1

CDR3: CASSQLLAGITGELFF
DNA: TGCGCCAGCAGCCAGTTACTAGCGGGAATCACCGGGGAGCTGTTTTTT
size: .
D: TRBD2
V: TRBV4-1
J: TRBJ2-2

CDR3: CAISVNREREKLFF
DNA: TGTGCCATCAGTGTTAACAGGGAGAGGGAAAAACTGTTTTTT
size: .
D: .
V: TRBV10-3
J: TRBJ1-4

CDR3: CAISVGGTYGYTF
DNA: TGTGCCATCAGTGTGGGGGGTACCTATGGCTACACCTTC
size: .
D: .
V: TRBV10-3
J: TRBJ1-2

CDR3: CASSTRDRGPQETQYF
DNA: TGCGCCAGCAGCACCCGGGACAGGGGTCCACAAGAGACCCAGTACTTC
size: .
D: TRBD1
V: TRBV5-1
J: TRBJ2-5

CDR3: CASSGGQGNVLTF
DNA: TGCGCCAGCAGCGGGGGACAGGGAAACGTCCTGACTTTC
size: .
D: TRBD1
V: TRBV5-1
J: TRBJ2-6

CDR3: CASSSGGPGANVLTF
DNA: TGCGCCAGCAGCTCCGGGGGGCCCGGGGCCAACGTCCTGACTTTC
size: once
D: .
V: TRBV5-1
J: TRBJ2-6

CDR3: CASRGLVSYNEQFF
DNA: TGTGCCAGCAGGGGACTAGTCTCCTACAATGAGCAGTTCTTC
size: .
D: TRBD2
V: TRBV28
J: TRBJ2-1

CDR3: CASSLVLAGSYEQYF
DNA: TGCGCCAGCAGCTTGGTCCTAGCGGGAAGCTACGAGCAGTACTTC
size: few
D: TRBD2
V: TRBV5-1
J: TRBJ2-7

CDR3: CASSPGRLLEKLFF
DNA: TGTGCCAGCAGCCCCGGCAGGCTTCTTGAAAAACTGTTTTTT
size: .
D: .
V: TRBV27
J: TRBJ1-4

CDR3: CASSLGQSDTQYF
DNA: TGTGCCAGCAGCTTAGGACAGTCAGATACGCAGTATTTT
size: .
D: .
V: TRBV11-2
J: TRBJ2-3

CDR3: CASSFGLAEPDEQYF
DNA: TGCGCCAGCAGCTTCGGACTAGCTGAGCCGGACGAGCAGTACTTC
size: .
D: TRBD2
V: TRBV5-1
J: TRBJ2-7

CDR3: CASSVAGFSYNEQFF
DNA: TGTGCCAGCAGTGTAGCGGGATTTTCCTACAATGAGCAGTTCTTC
size: .
D: TRBD2
V: TRBV28
J: TRBJ2-1

CDR3: CASSWTSGGTGNEQFF
DNA: TGTGCCAGCAGTTGGACTAGCGGGGGCACCGGCAATGAGCAGTTCTTC
size: .
D: TRBD2
V: TRBV27
J: TRBJ2-1

CDR3: CASTASRGLSYEQYF
DNA: TGTGCCAGCACCGCCTCAAGGGGCCTCTCCTACGAGCAGTACTTC
size: .
D: .
V: TRBV28
J: TRBJ2-7

CDR3: CARSLTGPPGYRGEQYF
DNA: TGTGCCAGAAGCTTAACTGGGCCCCCAGGGTACAGGGGCGAGCAGTACTTC
size: .
D: .
V: TRBV7-5
J: TRBJ2-7

CDR3: CASSESVYSYEQYF
DNA: TGTGCCAGCAGTGAAAGCGTCTACTCCTACGAGCAGTACTTC
size: .
D: .
V: TRBV2
J: TRBJ2-7

CDR3: CATSDPAGEAGELFF
DNA: TGTGCCACCAGTGACCCAGCGGGAGAGGCCGGGGAGCTGTTTTTT
size: .
D: TRBD2
V: TRBV24-1
J: TRBJ2-2

CDR3: CASSQTTGGNTEAFF
DNA: TGTGCCAGCAGCCAAACGACAGGGGGAAACACTGAAGCTTTCTTT
size: .
D: TRBD1
V: TRBV3-1/TRBV3-2
J: TRBJ1-1

CDR3: CASSRLGSEAFF
DNA: TGTGCCAGCAGTAGGTTGGGCAGTGAAGCTTTCTTT
size: .
D: .
V: TRBV2
J: TRBJ1-1